The present T cell receptor (beta chain) was sequenced within a study of cytomegalovirus exposure and HLA in healthy donors (dated by TCRdb to 2016 to 2017). Looking at the study overall: A later analysis indicated that the 95 to 150 validation repertoires were generated on the platform also employed for the roughly 650 repertoires of the first cohort. In addition to the first cohort of hundreds of subjects, a separate validation cohort of 120 different subjects was used. The study combined high-throughput TCR immunosequencing, statistical association of individual TCRs with disease status, and machine learning to predict cytomegalovirus infection status. The study aimed to test whether signatures of past pathogen exposure could be identified by cataloging public T cell receptors. Broad study findings and their caveats: The authors suggested that the approach could potentially be generalized to other disease states and immunological phenotypes. Cytomegalovirus status was reported to be diagnosed by the classifier with high specificity and sensitivity in both the original and validation cohorts. A later analysis lacked HLA typing for the validation cohort, so it scored co-occurrence in that cohort across all 130 or so repertoires. Across donors, most TCR sequences were observed very rarely, whereas some public TCRs were present in many individuals. A later analysis found that TCRs clustered in the first cohort also tended to co-occur in the roughly 110 validation repertoires, with 94% of cluster scores above 0. In vitro tests confirmed that three of the cytomegalovirus-associated TCR beta chains recognize cytomegalovirus antigens. In the study, some 160 TCR beta chains were listed as associated with cytomegalovirus.

The donors were included in the validation cohort of some 120 subjects, a group kept apart from the approximately 700-subject first cohort. Trimmed from V: 5 bases; trimmed from J: 0 bases; junction bases lacking a gene match: 7. Based on the germline V gene, the CDR1 and CDR2 sequences are SGDLS and YYNGEE. From the cysteine up to the phenylalanine, the CDR3 has a length of 15 residues. CDR3 DNA only is kept here, 45 bases in frame from base 1. Details on this clone: Its antigen is still unknown. No qualities accompany the bases; no much larger clone lies one base away.

The library was generated by the immunoSEQ multiplex PCR assay. On the study's bioinformatics: A statistical classification framework was developed to diagnose cytomegalovirus status using the catalog of TCR beta chain sequences. Not all clones reach the TCRdb copy of this immuneACCESS table, which keeps in-frame sequences only. Checked studies attribute under half of the gap to unresolved V genes and leave the rest unexplained. That table is the source of V, J and clone size, and D and trimming were worked out from the DNA. Present in this sample are 220,000 or so clones, around 90% of which were seen just once. 1.1% of the sample is in the top ten clones.

The chain uses TRBV9 and TRBJ2-7, with 8 bases matching TRBD1. The specimen was PBMCs. This sequence was found in a woman between 18 and 29 years old in good health and CMV-seronegative. Read as DNA, the sequence is TGTGCCAGCAGTCCGACAGGGGCCAGCTCCTACGAGCAGTACTTC. This yields the protein CASSPTGASSYEQYF.